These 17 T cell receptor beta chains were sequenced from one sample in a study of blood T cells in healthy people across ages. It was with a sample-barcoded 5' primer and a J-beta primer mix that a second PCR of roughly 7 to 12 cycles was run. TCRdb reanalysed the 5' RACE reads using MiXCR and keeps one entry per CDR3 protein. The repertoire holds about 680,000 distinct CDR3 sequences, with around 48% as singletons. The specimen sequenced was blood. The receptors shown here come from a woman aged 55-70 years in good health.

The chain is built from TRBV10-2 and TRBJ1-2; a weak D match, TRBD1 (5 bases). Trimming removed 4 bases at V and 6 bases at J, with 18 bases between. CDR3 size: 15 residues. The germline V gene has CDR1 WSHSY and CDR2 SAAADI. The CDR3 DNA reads TGCGCCAGCAGTGCCGACCCCGAGGGGTCCCATGGCTACACCTTC. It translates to CASSADPEGSHGYTF.

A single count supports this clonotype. The CDR3 DNA is TGTGCCAGCAGAGCCCCCCGGACCATCGTCAATGAGCAGTTCTTC. This translates into CASRAPRTIVNEQFF. V gene TRBV6-2 or TRBV6-3 combines with J gene TRBJ2-1; D is uncertain. CDR1 is MNHEY and CDR2 is SVGEGT in the germline V gene. Between the trimmed V and J ends, which lost 6 bases and 6 bases, there was a span of 18 bases. This CDR3 contains 15 residues.

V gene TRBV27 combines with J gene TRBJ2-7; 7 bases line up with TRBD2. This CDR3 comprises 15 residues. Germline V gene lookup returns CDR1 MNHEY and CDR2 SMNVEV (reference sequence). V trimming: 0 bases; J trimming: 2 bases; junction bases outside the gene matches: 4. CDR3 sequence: CASSLSGRVTYEQYF. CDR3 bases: TGTGCCAGCAGTTTATCTGGGAGGGTGACCTACGAGCAGTACTTC.

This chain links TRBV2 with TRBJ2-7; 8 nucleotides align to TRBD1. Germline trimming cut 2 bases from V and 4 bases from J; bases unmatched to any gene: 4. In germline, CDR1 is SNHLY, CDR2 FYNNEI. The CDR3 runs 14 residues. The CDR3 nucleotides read TGTGCCAGCAGTGAACAGGGGGCGCCGTACGAGCAGTACTTC. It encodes CASSEQGAPYEQYF.

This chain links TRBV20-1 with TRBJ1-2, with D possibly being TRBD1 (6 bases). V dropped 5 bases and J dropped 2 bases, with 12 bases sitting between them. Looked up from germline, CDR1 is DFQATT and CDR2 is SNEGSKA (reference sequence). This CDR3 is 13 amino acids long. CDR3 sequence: CSAGAGTNYGYTF. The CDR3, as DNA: TGCAGTGCTGGCGCCGGGACAAACTATGGCTACACCTTC.

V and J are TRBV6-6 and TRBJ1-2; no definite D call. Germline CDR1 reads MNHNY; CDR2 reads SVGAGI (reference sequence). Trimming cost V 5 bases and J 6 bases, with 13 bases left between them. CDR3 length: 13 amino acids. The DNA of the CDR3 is TGTGCCAGCAGTCGAGGAGGAGAGAATGGCTACACCTTC. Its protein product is CASSRGGENGYTF.

CDR3 in amino acids: CSVETGNYGYTF. CDR3 DNA: TGCAGCGTTGAAACCGGAAACTATGGCTACACCTTC. The V call is TRBV29-1, the J call TRBJ1-2, with unresolved D. The CDR3 covers 12 residues. Germline lookup yields CDR1 SQVTM and CDR2 ANQGSEA. Trimming shortened V by 2 bases and J by 2 bases, and 6 bases separated the two germline ends.

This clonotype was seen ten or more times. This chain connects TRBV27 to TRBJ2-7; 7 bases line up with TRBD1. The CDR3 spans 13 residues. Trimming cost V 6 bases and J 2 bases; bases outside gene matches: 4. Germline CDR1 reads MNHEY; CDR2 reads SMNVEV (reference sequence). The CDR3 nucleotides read TGTGCCAGCAGCCGACAGGGAGCCTACGAGCAGTACTTC. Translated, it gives CASSRQGAYEQYF.

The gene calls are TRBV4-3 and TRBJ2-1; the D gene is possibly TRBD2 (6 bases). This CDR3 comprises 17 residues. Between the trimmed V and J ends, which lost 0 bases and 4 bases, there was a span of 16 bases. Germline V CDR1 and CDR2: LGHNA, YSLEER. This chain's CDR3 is CASSQDVPGSRYNEQFF. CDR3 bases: TGCGCCAGCAGCCAAGATGTTCCCGGGAGTAGGTACAATGAGCAGTTCTTC.

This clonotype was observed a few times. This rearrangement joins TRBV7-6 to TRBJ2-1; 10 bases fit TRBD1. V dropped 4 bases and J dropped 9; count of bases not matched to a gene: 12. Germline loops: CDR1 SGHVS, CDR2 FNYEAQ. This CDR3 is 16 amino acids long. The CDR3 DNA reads TGTGCCAGCAGCTCCCAGGGGGACAGGGGAGTAGGTGAGCAGTTCTTC. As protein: CASSSQGDRGVGEQFF.

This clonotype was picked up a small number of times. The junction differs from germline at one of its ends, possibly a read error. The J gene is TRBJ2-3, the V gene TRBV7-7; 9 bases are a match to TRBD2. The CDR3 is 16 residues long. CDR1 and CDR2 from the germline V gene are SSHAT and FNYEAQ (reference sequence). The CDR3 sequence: CASSVGLAVGSDTQYF. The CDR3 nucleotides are TGTGCTAGCAGCGTGGGACTAGCTGTAGGTTCAGATACGCAGTATTTT.

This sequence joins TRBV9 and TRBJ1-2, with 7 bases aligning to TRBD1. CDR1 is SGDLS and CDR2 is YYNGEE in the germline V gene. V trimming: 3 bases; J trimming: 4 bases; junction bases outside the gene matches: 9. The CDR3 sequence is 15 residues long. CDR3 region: CASSASPGTVYGYTF. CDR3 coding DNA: TGTGCCAGCAGCGCGTCCCCGGGGACAGTCTATGGCTACACCTTC.

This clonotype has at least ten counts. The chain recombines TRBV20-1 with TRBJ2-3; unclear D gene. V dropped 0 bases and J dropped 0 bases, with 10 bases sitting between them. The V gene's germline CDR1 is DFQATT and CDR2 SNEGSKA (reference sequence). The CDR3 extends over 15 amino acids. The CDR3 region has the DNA TGCAGTGCTAGAGATCAAGTCTCTAGCACAGATACGCAGTATTTT. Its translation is CSARDQVSSTDTQYF.

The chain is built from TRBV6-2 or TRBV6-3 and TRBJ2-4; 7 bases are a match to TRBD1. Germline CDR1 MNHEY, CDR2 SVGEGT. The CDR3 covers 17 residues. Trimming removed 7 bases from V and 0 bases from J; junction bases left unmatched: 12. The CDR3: CASKVGQLELAKNIQYF. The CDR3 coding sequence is TGTGCCAGCAAAGTGGGACAGCTGGAATTAGCCAAAAACATTCAGTACTTC.

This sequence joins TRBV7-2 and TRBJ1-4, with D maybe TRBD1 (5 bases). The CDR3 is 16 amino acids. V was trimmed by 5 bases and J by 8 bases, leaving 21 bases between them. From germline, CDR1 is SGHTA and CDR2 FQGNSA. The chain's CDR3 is CASSLRSPQGGEKLFF. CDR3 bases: TGTGCCAGCAGCCTTAGAAGTCCGCAGGGAGGGGAAAAACTGTTTTTT.

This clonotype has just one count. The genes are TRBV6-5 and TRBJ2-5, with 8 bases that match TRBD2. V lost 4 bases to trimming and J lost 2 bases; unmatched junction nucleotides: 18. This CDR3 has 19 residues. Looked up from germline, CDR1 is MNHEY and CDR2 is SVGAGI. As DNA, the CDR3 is TGTGCCAGCAGTTTCCCGTTAAGCGGGAGCGTTTTTCCACAAGAGACCCAGTACTTC. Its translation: CASSFPLSGSVFPQETQYF.

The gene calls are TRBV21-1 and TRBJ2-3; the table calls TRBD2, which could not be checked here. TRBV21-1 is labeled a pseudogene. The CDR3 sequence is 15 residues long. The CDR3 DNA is TGTGCCAGCAGCAAGAGACTGCCTCCTTCAGATACGCAGTATTTT. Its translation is CASSKRLPPSDTQYF.